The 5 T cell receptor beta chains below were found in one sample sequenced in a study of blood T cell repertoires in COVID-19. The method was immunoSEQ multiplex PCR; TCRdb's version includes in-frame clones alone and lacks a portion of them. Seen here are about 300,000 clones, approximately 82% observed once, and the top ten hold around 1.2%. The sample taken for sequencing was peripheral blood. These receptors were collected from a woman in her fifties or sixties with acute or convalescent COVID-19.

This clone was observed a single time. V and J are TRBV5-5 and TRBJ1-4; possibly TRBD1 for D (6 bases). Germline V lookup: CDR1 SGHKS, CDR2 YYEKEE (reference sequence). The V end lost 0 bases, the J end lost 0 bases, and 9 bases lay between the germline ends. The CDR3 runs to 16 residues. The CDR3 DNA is TGTGCCAGCAGCTTGGTGGGGGCCGCAACTAATGAAAAACTGTTTTTT. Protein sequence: CASSLVGAATNEKLFF.

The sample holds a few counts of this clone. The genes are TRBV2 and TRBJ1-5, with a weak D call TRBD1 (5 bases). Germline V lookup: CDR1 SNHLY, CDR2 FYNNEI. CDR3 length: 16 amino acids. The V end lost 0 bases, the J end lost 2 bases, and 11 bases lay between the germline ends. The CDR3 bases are TGTGCCAGCAGTGAAGCGACAAGGGGTGGCAATCAGCCCCAGCATTTT. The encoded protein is CASSEATRGGNQPQHF.

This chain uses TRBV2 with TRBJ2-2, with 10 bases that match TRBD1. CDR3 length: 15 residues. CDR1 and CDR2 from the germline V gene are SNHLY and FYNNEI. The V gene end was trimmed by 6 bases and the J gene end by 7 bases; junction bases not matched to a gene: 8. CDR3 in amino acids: CASRRDRGIGGELFF. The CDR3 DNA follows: TGTGCCAGCAGGAGGGACAGGGGAATCGGCGGGGAGCTGTTTTTT.

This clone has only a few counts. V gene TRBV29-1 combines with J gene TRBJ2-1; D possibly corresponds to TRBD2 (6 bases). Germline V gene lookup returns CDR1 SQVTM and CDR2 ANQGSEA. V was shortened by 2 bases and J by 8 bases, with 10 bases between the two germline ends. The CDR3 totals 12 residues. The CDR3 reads CSVENGGDEQFF. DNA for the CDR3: TGCAGCGTTGAAAATGGCGGGGATGAGCAGTTCTTC.

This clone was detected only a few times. The CDR3 sequence is CASTGTGNTEAFF. The CDR3 DNA reads as TGTGCCAGTACCGGGACAGGGAACACTGAAGCTTTCTTT. V gene TRBV2 combines with J gene TRBJ1-1; TRBD1 agrees at 8 bases. Germline CDR1 reads SNHLY; CDR2 reads FYNNEI. This CDR3 comprises 13 residues. V gave up 9 bases and J gave up 1 base; unmatched junction bases: 4.